This T cell receptor (beta chain) came from a study of blood T cell repertoires in COVID-19 (dated by TCRdb to about 2020). Regarding the complete study: Samples from collaborators originated in the United States, Italy and Spain and spanned both the acute and convalescent phases of COVID-19. The prospective study material was composed of cDNA or gDNA derived from T cells, B-cell-depleted T cells, or PBMCs. Subjects who had been exposed to COVID-19, were actively infected with it, or had recovered from it provided the deeply sampled blood TCRbeta repertoires that made up the dataset. The repertoires were released in a freely available public database intended as a resource for research on the immune response to SARS-CoV-2. The samples were drawn from two sources: the first 160 participants of the ongoing ImmuneRACE study, and some 1,300 subjects contributed by 6 global collaborators. Nearly every sample came with metadata listing a de-identified subject ID, COVID-19 status, age in years and sex. HLA class I and class II types, where available, came from metadata supplied by the sample provider rather than from assay-based typing.

TCRbeta CDR3 regions were amplified from genomic DNA using the immunoSEQ Assay, a bias-controlled multiplex PCR. The published analysis was carried out like this. The number of nucleated cells in each sample was estimated from the amplification of reference gene primers within the assay. To quantify the absolute abundance of each unique TCRbeta CDR3 rearrangement, sequence reads were collapsed and filtered. Productive Simpson clonality was computed per sample as the square root of Simpson's diversity index over productive rearrangements. What TCRdb holds here is the immuneACCESS table cut down to in-frame rearrangements. Part of the clones is not present; checked against another copy, under half of the missing clones reflect an unresolved V gene, and the others are unexplained. V, J and clone size are taken as reported in that table, and D and trimming were inferred from the DNA itself. The sample includes roughly 180,000 clones, with approximately 77% observed a single time. The top ten hold about a sixth of the sample.

What the work shows at the level of the full study, not this receptor alone: The amount of clinical and demographic metadata varied by source and participant and was provided uncurated.

Enrolling through a virtual design, the prospective study's participants ranged in age from roughly 18 to 90 years and lived across about two dozen United States geographic areas. Cohort assignment in the prospective study relied on participant-reported clinical history from a screening survey and a study questionnaire. Recovered participants in ImmuneRACE Cohort 3 were defined by two consecutive negative NP/OP PCR tests, clearance by a healthcare professional, or resolution of symptoms. In the prospective study, whole blood, serum and a nasopharyngeal or oropharyngeal swab were collected from each participant by mobile phlebotomists. Participants in the prospective study had the option to provide additional blood draws and questionnaires over an approximately 2-month period. Before DNA extraction, blood samples from the prospective study were shipped at room temperature or frozen. A word on this clone: This clone's antigen is unknown. No base quality information exists; no much larger clone differs at one position.

Germline trimming amounts to 2 bases on V and 5 bases on J, with 14 as the count of junction bases outside the gene matches. Based on the germline V gene (reference sequence), the CDR1 and CDR2 sequences are LNHNV and YYDKDF. The CDR3 has 18 amino acids, counting the end cysteine and phenylalanine. Only the CDR3 DNA is retained, 54 bases long and in frame from the first base. This chain joins TRBV15 to TRBJ2-2, and 7 bases in between align with TRBD2. Sequencing input: PBMCs or T cells enriched from blood (not recorded which). The clonotype was recovered from a man aged 60 to 69 who had recovered from COVID-19. The sequenced DNA: TGTGCCACCAGCAGACTGCCGCCGGGATCAGCGGGGACCGGGGAGCTGTTTTTT. Its translation reads: CATSRLPPGSAGTGELFF.